Sequencing of this T cell receptor (beta chain) was carried out in a study of CD8 T cells in ankylosing spondylitis. The CDR3 is made up of 12 amino acids. From germline, CDR1 is MNHEY and CDR2 SMNVEV (reference sequence). The germline V and J ends were trimmed by 6 bases and 6 bases, with 11 bases remaining between them. This clonotype was observed at least ten times. What it binds is not known. Quantitative barcoded 5'-RACE was used to prepare TCR beta libraries. TCRdb ran MiXCR on the 5' RACE reads and lists one entry per CDR3 protein. The table records about 210,000 distinct CDR3 sequences, about 7% of them present only once. Study outcomes and limitations: Existing reports had already noted some motif variants in reactive arthritis synovial fluid and blood. Disease-linked clones displayed a CD8+ phenotype and appeared relatively rarely in peripheral blood. It appeared that ankylosing spondylitis blood was characterized by a TCR beta motif of several highly homologous variants. There was reportedly significant enrichment of clones that were disease-linked in matched ankylosing spondylitis synovial fluid.

V gene TRBV27 combines with J gene TRBJ1-2, with D possibly TRBD1 on 6 matching bases. The TCR originated in a male donor with ankylosing spondylitis. The sequenced sample consisted of blood, either unsorted or a sorted T cell fraction (not recorded which). DNA of the CDR3: TGTGCCAGCAGCTACACAGGGAATGGCTACACCTTC. It yields the protein CASSYTGNGYTF.